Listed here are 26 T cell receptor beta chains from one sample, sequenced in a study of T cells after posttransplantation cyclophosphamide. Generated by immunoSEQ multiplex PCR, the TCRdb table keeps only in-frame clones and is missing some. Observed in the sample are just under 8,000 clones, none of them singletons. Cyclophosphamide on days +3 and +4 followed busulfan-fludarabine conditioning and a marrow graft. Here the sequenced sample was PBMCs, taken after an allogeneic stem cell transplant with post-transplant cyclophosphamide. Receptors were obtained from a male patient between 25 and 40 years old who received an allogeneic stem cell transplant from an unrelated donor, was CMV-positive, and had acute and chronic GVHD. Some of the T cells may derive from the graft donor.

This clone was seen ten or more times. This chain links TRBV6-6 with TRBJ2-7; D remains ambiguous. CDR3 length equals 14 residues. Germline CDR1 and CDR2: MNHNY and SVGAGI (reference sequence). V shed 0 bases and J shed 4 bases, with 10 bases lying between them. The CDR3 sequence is CASSYSAQAYEQYF. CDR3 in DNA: TGTGCCAGCAGTTACTCCGCCCAGGCGTACGAGCAGTACTTC.

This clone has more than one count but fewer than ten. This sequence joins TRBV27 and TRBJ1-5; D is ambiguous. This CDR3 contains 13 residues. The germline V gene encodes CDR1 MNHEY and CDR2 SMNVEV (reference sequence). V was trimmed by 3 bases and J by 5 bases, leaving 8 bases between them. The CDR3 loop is CASSFRVYQPQHF. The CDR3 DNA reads TGTGCCAGCAGTTTCCGGGTTTATCAGCCCCAGCATTTT.

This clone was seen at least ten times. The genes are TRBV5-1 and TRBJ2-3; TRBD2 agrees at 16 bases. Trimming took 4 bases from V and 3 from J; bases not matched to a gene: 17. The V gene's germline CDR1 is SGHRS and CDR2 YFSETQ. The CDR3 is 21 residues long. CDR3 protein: CASSTGAGTSGRAGRTDTQYF. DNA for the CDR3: TGCGCCAGCAGCACGGGAGCCGGGACTAGCGGGAGGGCCGGTAGGACAGATACGCAGTATTTT.

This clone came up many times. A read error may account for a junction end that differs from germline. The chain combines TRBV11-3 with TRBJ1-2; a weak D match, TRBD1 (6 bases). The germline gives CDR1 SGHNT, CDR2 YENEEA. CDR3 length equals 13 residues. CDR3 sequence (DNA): TGTGCCAGCAGCTCGGGACACCAGGTTGGCTGCACCTTC. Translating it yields CASSSGHQVGCTF.

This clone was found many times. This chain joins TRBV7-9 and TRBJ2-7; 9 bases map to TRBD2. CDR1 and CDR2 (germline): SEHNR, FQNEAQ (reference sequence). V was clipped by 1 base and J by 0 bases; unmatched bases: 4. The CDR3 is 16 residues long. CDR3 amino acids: CASSLGGGRVSYEQYF. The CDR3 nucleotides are TGTGCCAGCAGCTTAGGAGGCGGGAGGGTCTCCTACGAGCAGTACTTC. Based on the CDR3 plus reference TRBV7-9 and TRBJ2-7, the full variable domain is DTGVSQNPRHKITKRGQNVTFRCDPISEHNRLYWYRQTLGQGPEFLTYFQNEAQLEKSRLLSDRFSAERPKGSFSTLEIQRTEQGDSAMYLCASSLGGGRVSYEQYFGPGTRLTVT.

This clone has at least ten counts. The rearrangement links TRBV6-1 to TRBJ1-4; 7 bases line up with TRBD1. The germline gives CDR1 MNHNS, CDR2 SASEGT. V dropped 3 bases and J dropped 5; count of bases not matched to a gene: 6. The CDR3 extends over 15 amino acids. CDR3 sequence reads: CASSEQTTGNEKLFF. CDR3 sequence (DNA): TGTGCCAGCAGTGAGCAAACGACAGGGAATGAAAAACTGTTTTTT.

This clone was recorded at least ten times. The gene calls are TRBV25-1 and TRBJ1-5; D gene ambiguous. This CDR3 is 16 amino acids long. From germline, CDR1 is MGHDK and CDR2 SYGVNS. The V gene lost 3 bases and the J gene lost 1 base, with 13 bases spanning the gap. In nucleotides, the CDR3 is TGTGCCAGCAGTGAGGCAAGGTCCTCCAGCAATCAGCCCCAGCATTTT. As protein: CASSEARSSSNQPQHF. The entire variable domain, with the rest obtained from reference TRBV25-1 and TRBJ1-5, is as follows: EADIYQTPRYLVIGTGKKITLECSQTMGHDKMYWYQQDPGMELHLIHYSYGVNSTEKGDLSSESTVSRIRTEHFPLTLESARPSHTSQYLCASSEARSSSNQPQHFGDGTRLSIL.

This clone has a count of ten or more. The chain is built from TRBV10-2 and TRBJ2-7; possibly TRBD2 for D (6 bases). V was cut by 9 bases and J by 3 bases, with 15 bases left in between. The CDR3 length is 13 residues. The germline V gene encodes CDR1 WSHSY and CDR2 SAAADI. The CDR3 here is CASRDSTNYEQYF. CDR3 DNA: TGCGCCAGTCGGGACTCGACCAACTACGAGCAGTACTTC.

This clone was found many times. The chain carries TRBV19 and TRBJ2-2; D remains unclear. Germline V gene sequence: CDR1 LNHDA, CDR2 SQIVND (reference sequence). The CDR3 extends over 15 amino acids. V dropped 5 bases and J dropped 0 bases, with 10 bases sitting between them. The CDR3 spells CASSQTAANTGELFF. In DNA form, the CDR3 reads TGTGCCAGTAGTCAGACTGCGGCGAACACCGGGGAGCTGTTTTTT.

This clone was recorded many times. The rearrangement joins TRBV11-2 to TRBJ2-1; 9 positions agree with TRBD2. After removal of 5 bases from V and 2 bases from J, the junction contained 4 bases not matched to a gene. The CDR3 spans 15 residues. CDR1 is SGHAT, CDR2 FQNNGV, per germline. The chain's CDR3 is CASSPLAGPYNEQFF. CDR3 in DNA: TGTGCCAGCAGCCCACTAGCGGGCCCCTACAATGAGCAGTTCTTC. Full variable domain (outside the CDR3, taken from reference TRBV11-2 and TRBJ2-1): EAGVAQSPRYKIIEKRQSVAFWCNPISGHATLYWYQQILGQGPKLLIQFQNNGVVDDSQLPKDRFSAERLKGVDSTLKIQPAKLEDSAVYLCASSPLAGPYNEQFFGPGTRLTVL.

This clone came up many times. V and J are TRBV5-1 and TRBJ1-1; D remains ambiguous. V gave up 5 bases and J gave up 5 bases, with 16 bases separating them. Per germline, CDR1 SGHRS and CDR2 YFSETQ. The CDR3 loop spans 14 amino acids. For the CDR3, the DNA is TGCGCCAGCAGTCAAGGAGGGCAGTTAACTGAAGCTTTCTTT. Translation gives CASSQGGQLTEAFF.

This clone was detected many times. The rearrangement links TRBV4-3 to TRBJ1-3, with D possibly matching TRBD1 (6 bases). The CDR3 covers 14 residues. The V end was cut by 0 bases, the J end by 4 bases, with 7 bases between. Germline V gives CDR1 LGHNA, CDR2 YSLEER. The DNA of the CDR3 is TGCGCCAGCAGCCAAGAGGGGGCGGGAAACACCATATATTTT. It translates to CASSQEGAGNTIYF.

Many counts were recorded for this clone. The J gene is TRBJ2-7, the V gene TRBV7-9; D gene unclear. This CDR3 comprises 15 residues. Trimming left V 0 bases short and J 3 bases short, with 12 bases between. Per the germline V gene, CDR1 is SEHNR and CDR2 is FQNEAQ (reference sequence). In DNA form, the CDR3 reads TGTGCCAGCAGCTTAGCGCTTAGACTCGGCTACGAGCAGTACTTC. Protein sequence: CASSLALRLGYEQYF.

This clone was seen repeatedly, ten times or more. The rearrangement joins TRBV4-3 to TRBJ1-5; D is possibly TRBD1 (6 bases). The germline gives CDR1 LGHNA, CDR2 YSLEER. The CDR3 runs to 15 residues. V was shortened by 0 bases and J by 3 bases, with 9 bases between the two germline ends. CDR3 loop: CASSQDQGNNQPQHF. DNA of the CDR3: TGCGCCAGCAGCCAAGATCAGGGGAACAATCAGCCCCAGCATTTT.

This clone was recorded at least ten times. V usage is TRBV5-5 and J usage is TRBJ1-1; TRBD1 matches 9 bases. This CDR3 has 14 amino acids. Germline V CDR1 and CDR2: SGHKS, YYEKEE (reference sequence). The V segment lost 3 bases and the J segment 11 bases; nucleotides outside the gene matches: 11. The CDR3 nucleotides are TGTGCCAGCAGCTCCCAAACCGGGACAGGGCGGGCTTTCTTT. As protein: CASSSQTGTGRAFF. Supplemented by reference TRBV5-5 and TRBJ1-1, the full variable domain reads DAGVTQSPTHLIKTRGQQVTLRCSPISGHKSVSWYQQVLGQGPQFIFQYYEKEERGRGNFPDRFSARQFPNYSSELNVNALLLGDSALYLCASSSQTGTGRAFFGQGTRLTVV.

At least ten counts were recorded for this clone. CDR3 residues: CASRPLAGLNGSYNEQFF. CDR3 nucleotides: TGTGCCAGCAGACCACTAGCGGGGCTTAACGGGTCCTACAATGAGCAGTTCTTC. The J gene is TRBJ2-1, the V gene TRBV27, with TRBD2 matching 10 bases. Looked up from germline, CDR1 is MNHEY and CDR2 is SMNVEV (reference sequence). This CDR3 contains 18 residues. V was pared by 6 bases and J by 1 base, with 12 bases of the junction left unmatched.

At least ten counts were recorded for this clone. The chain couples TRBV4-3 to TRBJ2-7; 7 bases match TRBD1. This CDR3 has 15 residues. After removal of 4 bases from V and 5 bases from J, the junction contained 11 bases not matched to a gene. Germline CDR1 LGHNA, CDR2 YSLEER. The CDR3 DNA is TGCGCCAGCAGCCCAGTTTGGCAGGGGGAAAACGAGCAGTACTTC. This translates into CASSPVWQGENEQYF.

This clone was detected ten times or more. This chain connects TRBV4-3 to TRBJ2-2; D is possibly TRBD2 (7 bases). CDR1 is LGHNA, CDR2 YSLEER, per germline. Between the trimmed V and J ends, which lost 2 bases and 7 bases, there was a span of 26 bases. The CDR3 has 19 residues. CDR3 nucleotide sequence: TGCGCCAGCAGCCAATCATGGATGAATAGGGGGGGGCCAAGCGGGGAGCTGTTTTTT. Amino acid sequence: CASSQSWMNRGGPSGELFF.

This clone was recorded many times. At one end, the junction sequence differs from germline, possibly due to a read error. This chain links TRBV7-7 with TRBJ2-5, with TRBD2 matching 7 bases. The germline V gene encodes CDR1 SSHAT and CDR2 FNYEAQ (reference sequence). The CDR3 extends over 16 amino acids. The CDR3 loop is CASSPTSANLGETQYF. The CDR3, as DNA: TGTGCTAGCAGCCCTACTAGCGCCAACCTTGGGGAGACCCAGTACTTC.

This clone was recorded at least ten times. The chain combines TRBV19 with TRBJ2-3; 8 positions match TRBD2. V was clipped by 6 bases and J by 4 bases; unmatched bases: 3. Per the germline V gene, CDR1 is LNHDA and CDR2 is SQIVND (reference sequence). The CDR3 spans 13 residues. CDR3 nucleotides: TGTGCCAGTAGCGGGGGGGCCGCAGATACGCAGTATTTT. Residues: CASSGGAADTQYF.

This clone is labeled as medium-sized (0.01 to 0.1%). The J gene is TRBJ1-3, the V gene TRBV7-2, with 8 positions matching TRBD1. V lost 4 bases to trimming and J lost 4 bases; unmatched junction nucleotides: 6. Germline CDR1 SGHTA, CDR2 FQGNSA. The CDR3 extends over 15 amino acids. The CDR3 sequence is CASSSATGAGNTIYF. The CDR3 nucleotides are TGTGCCAGCAGCTCGGCGACAGGGGCCGGAAACACCATATATTTT.

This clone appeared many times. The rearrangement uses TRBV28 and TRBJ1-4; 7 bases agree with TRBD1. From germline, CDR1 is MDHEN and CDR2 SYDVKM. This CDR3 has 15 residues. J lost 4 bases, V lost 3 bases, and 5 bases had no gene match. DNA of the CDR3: TGTGCCAGCAGTTTCCTGACAGGGATTAATGAAAAACTGTTTTTT. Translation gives CASSFLTGINEKLFF.

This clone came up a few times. The chain's CDR3 is CASSQSGEVRDRVNNEQFF. In DNA, the CDR3 is TGCGCCAGCAGTCAATCTGGGGAGGTCCGGGACAGGGTGAACAATGAGCAGTTCTTC. The chain has TRBV23-1 and TRBJ2-1; 9 bases match TRBD1. TRBV23-1 is an open reading frame whose function is uncertain. The V gene end was trimmed by 0 bases and the J gene end by 5 bases; junction bases not matched to a gene: 14. CDR3 size: 19 residues.

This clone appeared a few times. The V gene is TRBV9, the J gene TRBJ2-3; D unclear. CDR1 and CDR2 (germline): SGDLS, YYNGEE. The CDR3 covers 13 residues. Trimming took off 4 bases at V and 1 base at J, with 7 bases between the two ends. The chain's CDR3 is CASSPLGTDTQYF. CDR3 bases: TGTGCCAGCAGCCCGCTAGGCACAGATACGCAGTATTTT.

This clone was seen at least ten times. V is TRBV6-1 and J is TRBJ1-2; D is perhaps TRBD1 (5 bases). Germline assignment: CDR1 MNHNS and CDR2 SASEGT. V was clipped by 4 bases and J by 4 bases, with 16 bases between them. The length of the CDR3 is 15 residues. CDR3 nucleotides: TGTGCCAGCAGTGCCGGCTCGACAGTCGGCTATGGCTACACCTTC. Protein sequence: CASSAGSTVGYGYTF.

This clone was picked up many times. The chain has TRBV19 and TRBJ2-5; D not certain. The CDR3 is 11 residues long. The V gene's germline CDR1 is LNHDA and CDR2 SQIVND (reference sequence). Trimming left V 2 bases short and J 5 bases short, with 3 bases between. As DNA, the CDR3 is TGTGCCAGTAGTATACGGGAGACCCAGTACTTC. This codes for CASSIRETQYF. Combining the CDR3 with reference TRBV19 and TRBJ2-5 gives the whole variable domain DGGITQSPKYLFRKEGQNVTLSCEQNLNHDAMYWYRQDPGQGLRLIYYSQIVNDFQKGDIAEGYSVSREKKESFPLTVTSAQKNPTAFYLCASSIRETQYFGPGTRLLVL.